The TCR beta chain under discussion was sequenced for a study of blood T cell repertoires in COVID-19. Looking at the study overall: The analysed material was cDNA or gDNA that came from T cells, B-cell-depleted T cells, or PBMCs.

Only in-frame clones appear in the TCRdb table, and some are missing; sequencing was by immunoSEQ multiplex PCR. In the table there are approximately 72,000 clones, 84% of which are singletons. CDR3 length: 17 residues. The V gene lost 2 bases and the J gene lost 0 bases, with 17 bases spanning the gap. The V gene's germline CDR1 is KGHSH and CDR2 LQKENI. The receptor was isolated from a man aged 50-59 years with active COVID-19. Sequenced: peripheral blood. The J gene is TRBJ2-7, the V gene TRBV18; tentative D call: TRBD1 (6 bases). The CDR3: CASSPGNRALSSYEQYF. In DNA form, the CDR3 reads TGTGCCAGCTCACCAGGAAACAGGGCCCTGAGCTCCTACGAGCAGTACTTC. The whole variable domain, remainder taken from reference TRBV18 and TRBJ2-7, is NAGVMQNPRHLVRRRGQEARLRCSPMKGHSHVYWYRQLPEEGLKFMVYLQKENIIDESGMPKERFSAEFPKEGPSILRIQQVVRGDSAAYFCASSPGNRALSSYEQYFGPGTRLTVT.